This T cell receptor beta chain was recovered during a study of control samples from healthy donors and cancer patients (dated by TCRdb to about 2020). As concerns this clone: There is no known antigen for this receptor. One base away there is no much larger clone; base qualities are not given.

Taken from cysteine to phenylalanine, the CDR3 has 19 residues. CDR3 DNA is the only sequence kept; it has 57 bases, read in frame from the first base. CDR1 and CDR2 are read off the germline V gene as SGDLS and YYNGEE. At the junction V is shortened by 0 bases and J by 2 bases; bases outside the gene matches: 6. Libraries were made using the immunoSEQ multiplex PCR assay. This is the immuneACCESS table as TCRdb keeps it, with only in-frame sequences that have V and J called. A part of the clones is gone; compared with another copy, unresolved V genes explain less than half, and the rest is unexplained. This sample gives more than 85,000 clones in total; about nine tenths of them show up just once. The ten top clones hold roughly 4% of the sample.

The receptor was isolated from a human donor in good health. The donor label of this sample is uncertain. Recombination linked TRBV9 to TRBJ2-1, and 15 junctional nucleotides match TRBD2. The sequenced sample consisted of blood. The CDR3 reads CASSVGTSGGASPYNEQFF. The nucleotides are TGTGCCAGCAGCGTAGGGACTAGCGGGGGGGCCAGTCCCTACAATGAGCAGTTCTTC.